These 19 T cell receptor beta chains came from one sample sequenced in a study of T cells in Graves' hyperthyroidism and ophthalmopathy. RNA transcripts provided the source from which TCR beta CDR3 regions were amplified. TCR CDR3 underwent first-round RT-PCR with the HTBI primer set. TCRdb passed the multiplex PCR reads through MiXCR, listing each CDR3 protein once. The table includes about 520,000 distinct CDR3 sequences, roughly a quarter detected once. Sequenced input: blood. These receptors were taken from a woman aged 30 to 39 with Graves' ophthalmopathy.

This clonotype was observed many times. The V and J genes are TRBV6-5 and TRBJ2-5, with D uncertain. The V gene lost 0 bases and the J gene lost 4 bases, with 9 bases spanning the gap. Germline V gene sequence: CDR1 MNHEY, CDR2 SVGAGI. CDR3 length: 14 residues. CDR3 DNA sequence: TGTGCCAGCAGTTACTCGAATGTCCCAGAGACCCAGTACTTC. Its protein is CASSYSNVPETQYF.

The table lists this clonotype with many counts. J is TRBJ2-7 and V is TRBV5-1; maybe TRBD2 (5 bases). Trimming removed 0 bases from V and 0 bases from J, with 13 bases in between. This CDR3 has 16 amino acids. CDR1 SGHRS and CDR2 YFSETQ come from the germline V gene. The CDR3 protein is CASSLAYGESSYEQYF. As DNA, the CDR3 is TGCGCCAGCAGCTTGGCCTATGGGGAGAGCTCCTACGAGCAGTACTTC.

The chain carries TRBV30 and TRBJ2-7; D uncertain. V lost 1 base to trimming and J lost 3 bases, with 7 bases between them. CDR1 and CDR2 (germline): GTSNPN, SVGIG (reference sequence). The CDR3 contains 12 residues. For the CDR3, the DNA is TGTGCCTGGAGTGCTTCTTTCTACGAGCAGTACTTC. It specifies CAWSASFYEQYF. The entire variable domain, with the rest obtained from reference TRBV30 and TRBJ2-7, is as follows: SQTIHQWPATLVQPVGSPLSLECTVEGTSNPNLYWYRQAAGRGLQLLFYSVGIGQISSEVPQNLSASRPQDRQFILSSKKLLLSDSGFYLCAWSASFYEQYFGPGTRLTVT.

The rearrangement joins TRBV20-1 to TRBJ2-2; 11 bases line up with TRBD2. In germline, CDR1 is DFQATT, CDR2 SNEGSKA (reference sequence). The CDR3 is 17 amino acids. V dropped 4 bases and J dropped 6; count of bases not matched to a gene: 13. DNA for the CDR3: TGCAGTGCTAACCCTCGCATTAGCGGGGGGGCATCCGGGGAGCTGTTTTTT. Protein product: CSANPRISGGASGELFF.

The sample holds many counts of this clonotype. V gene TRBV11-1 combines with J gene TRBJ2-6; D remains ambiguous. The CDR3 is 17 residues long. Germline lookup yields CDR1 SGHAT and CDR2 FQDESV (reference sequence). With 2 bases removed from V and 0 bases from J, the gap between germline ends came to 11 bases. The DNA for the CDR3 is TGTGCCAGCAGCTTATCAGGTACCAGCTCTGGGGCCAACGTCCTGACTTTC. This encodes CASSLSGTSSGANVLTF.

This clonotype came up many times. This rearrangement joins TRBV20-1 to TRBJ1-3; TRBD1 matches 7 bases. This CDR3 has 15 amino acids. J gave up 3 bases and V 0 bases, and 5 bases lay outside the gene matches. Germline V gene sequence: CDR1 DFQATT, CDR2 SNEGSKA (reference sequence). CDR3: CSARDQRQGGNTIYF. For the CDR3, the DNA is TGCAGTGCTAGAGATCAAAGACAGGGTGGAAACACCATATATTTT.

At least ten counts were recorded for this clonotype. J is TRBJ2-4 and V is TRBV6-5; D remains unclear. Germline lookup yields CDR1 MNHEY and CDR2 SVGAGI. The V end was cut by 0 bases, the J end by 6 bases, with 6 bases between. The CDR3 consists of 13 residues. The CDR3 region is CASSYSWRNIQYF. The DNA of the CDR3 is TGTGCCAGCAGTTACTCTTGGAGAAACATTCAGTACTTC.

This clonotype occurred many times. CDR3 sequence reads: CASSYSWPRVGYTF. The CDR3 DNA reads TGTGCCAGCAGTTACTCCTGGCCCAGGGTGGGCTACACCTTC. The chain carries TRBV6-2 or TRBV6-3 and TRBJ1-2; perhaps TRBD1 as D (5 bases). Germline V gene sequence: CDR1 MNHEY, CDR2 SVGEGT. The V and J ends lost 0 bases and 8 bases respectively, with 13 bases between them. The CDR3 totals 14 residues.

This clonotype occurred many times. This sequence joins TRBV19 and TRBJ2-7; D not certain. V was pared by 1 base and J by 6 bases, with 10 bases between. CDR3 size: 13 residues. The germline V gene encodes CDR1 LNHDA and CDR2 SQIVND (reference sequence). The CDR3 reads CASSIGPGVEQYF. CDR3 DNA sequence: TGTGCCAGTAGTATAGGACCGGGTGTCGAGCAGTACTTC.

The chain has TRBV6-5 and TRBJ1-5; D ambiguous. Trimming took 4 bases from V and 6 from J, leaving 10 bases between them. CDR1 and CDR2 (germline): MNHEY, SVGAGI. This CDR3 region has 13 residues. CDR3 bases: TGTGCCAGCAGTTTAGTCTCGGGTCAGCCCCAGCATTTT. Translation: CASSLVSGQPQHF.

The chain employs TRBV5-1 and TRBJ2-7; possible D gene TRBD1, 6 bases. Germline CDR1 is SGHRS and CDR2 is YFSETQ. The ends were cut back, 4 bases at V and 3 bases at J, with 14 bases in the middle. The CDR3 covers 14 residues. This CDR3 reads CASSPRGDNYEQYF. Written as DNA, the CDR3 is TGCGCCAGCAGCCCACGAGGGGACAACTACGAGCAGTACTTC.

Comment on this clonotype: This sequence may be a read error, since a much larger clone differs from it by one base. The chain carries TRBV5-5 and TRBJ2-7; 7 bases line up with TRBD1. With 3 bases clipped from V and 2 bases from J, the junction kept 2 bases outside the gene matches. The CDR3 has 13 residues. Germline CDR1 SGHKS, CDR2 YYEKEE (reference sequence). The CDR3 nucleotides are TGTGCCAGCAGCTGGGACAGCCCCTACGAGCAGTACTTC. Amino acid sequence: CASSWDSPYEQYF.

This clonotype appeared many times. This sequence joins TRBV7-2 and TRBJ1-1; D remains ambiguous. From germline, CDR1 is SGHTA and CDR2 FQGNSA. This CDR3 has 12 amino acids. Trimming shortened V by 5 bases and J by 11 bases, and 15 bases separated the two germline ends. This CDR3 is CASSRPTVAAFF. The CDR3 DNA reads as TGTGCCAGCAGCCGTCCAACGGTTGCGGCTTTCTTT. The full variable domain, rest sourced from reference TRBV7-2 and TRBJ1-1, is GAGVSQSPSNKVTEKGKDVELRCDPISGHTALYWYRQSLGQGLEFLIYFQGNSAPDKSGLPSDRFSAERTGGSVSTLTIQRTQQEDSAVYLCASSRPTVAAFFGQGTRLTVV.

The rearrangement uses TRBV20-1 and TRBJ2-5; D ambiguous. Germline-derived CDR1 and CDR2 are DFQATT and SNEGSKA (reference sequence). The CDR3 covers 15 residues. Trimming removed 0 bases at V and 0 bases at J, with 11 bases between. The CDR3 sequence is CSARDRFKNQETQYF. DNA for the CDR3: TGCAGTGCTAGAGATCGTTTCAAGAACCAAGAGACCCAGTACTTC.

This chain links TRBV6-1 with TRBJ1-2; a possible D gene is TRBD1 (5 bases). Germline assignment: CDR1 MNHNS and CDR2 SASEGT. This CDR3 is 15 amino acids long. The ends were cut back, 5 bases at V and 2 bases at J, with 15 bases in the middle. CDR3 sequence (DNA): TGTGCCAGCAGTCCCTCCCCTACAGGAAACTATGGCTACACCTTC. This translates into CASSPSPTGNYGYTF.

The CDR3 reads CSASETSGRTDTQYF. The CDR3, as DNA: TGCAGTGCTAGCGAGACTAGCGGACGCACAGATACGCAGTATTTT. The chain recombines TRBV20-1 with TRBJ2-3; TRBD2 agrees at 9 bases. CDR3 length: 15 residues. Trimming removed 3 bases from V and 1 base from J; junction bases left unmatched: 5. Germline V lookup: CDR1 DFQATT, CDR2 SNEGSKA (reference sequence).

There are many counts of this clonotype. V and J are TRBV5-1 and TRBJ2-7; 9 bases line up with TRBD2. The CDR3 is 16 residues long. J gave up 4 bases and V 0 bases, and 8 bases lay outside the gene matches. CDR1 is SGHRS and CDR2 is YFSETQ in the germline V gene. CDR3 coding DNA: TGCGCCAGCAGCTTGGAACTAGCTAGCGGGAATTACGAGCAGTACTTC. It codes for CASSLELASGNYEQYF.

The gene calls are TRBV6-1 and TRBJ2-5, with 14 bases fitting TRBD2. This CDR3 has 14 residues. Per the germline V gene, CDR1 is MNHNS and CDR2 is SASEGT. V lost 6 bases and J lost 5; bases outside the gene matches: 2. As DNA, the CDR3 is TGTGCCAGCAGGGGACTAGCGGGGGAGGAGACCCAGTACTTC. It is translated as CASRGLAGEETQYF.

This clonotype has only one observation. V is TRBV24-1 and J is TRBJ2-7, with D tentatively TRBD2 (6 bases). Germline-derived CDR1 and CDR2 are KGHDR and SFDVKD. This CDR3 contains 15 residues. The V end lost 5 bases, the J end lost 2 bases, and 15 bases lay between the germline ends. For the CDR3, the DNA is TGTGCCACCAGTGCCACGGGGGAACCTACCTACGAGCAGTACTTC. This encodes CATSATGEPTYEQYF.